The 25 T cell receptor beta chains below were found in one sample sequenced in a study of blood T cells in healthy people across ages. Together with a sample-barcoded 5' primer, a J-beta primer mix was included in a second PCR lasting about 6 to 11 cycles. TCRdb used MiXCR to reprocess the 5' RACE reads, holding one entry per CDR3 protein. The sample gives 1.5 million to 2 million distinct CDR3 sequences, around half of which show up once; less than 2.5% is in the top ten. The sequencing input was blood. Receptor source: a woman aged 40 to 50 in good health.

This chain joins TRBV15 and TRBJ2-7; possibly TRBD1 for D (6 bases). Deletions cut 5 bases from V and 5 bases from J, with 16 bases between. Germline V lookup: CDR1 LNHNV, CDR2 YYDKDF (reference sequence). The CDR3 spans 14 residues. The CDR3 sequence is CATSEPGQTDEQYF. The CDR3 nucleotides are TGTGCCACCAGCGAACCGGGACAAACGGACGAGCAGTACTTC.

The chain employs TRBV15 and TRBJ1-4, with D perhaps TRBD1 (5 bases). V gave up 5 bases and J gave up 8 bases, with 18 bases separating them. This CDR3 comprises 15 residues. Germline values: CDR1 LNHNV, CDR2 YYDKDF (reference sequence). This CDR3 is CATSSAGLPREKLFF. The CDR3 DNA reads TGTGCCACCAGCTCAGCAGGGCTCCCGAGGGAAAAACTGTTTTTT. Full variable domain (outside the CDR3, taken from reference TRBV15 and TRBJ1-4): DAMVIQNPRYQVTQFGKPVTLSCSQTLNHNVMYWYQQKSSQAPKLLFHYYDKDFNNEADTPDNFQSRRPNTSFCFLDIRSPGLGDTAMYLCATSSAGLPREKLFFGSGTQLSVL.

This chain joins TRBV6-2 or TRBV6-3 and TRBJ2-7; D unclear. From germline, CDR1 is MNHEY and CDR2 SVGEGT. Trimming removed 7 bases from V and 4 bases from J, with 11 bases in between. The CDR3 is made up of 12 amino acids. The CDR3 region is CASTNTPYEQYF. For the CDR3, the DNA is TGTGCCAGCACCAATACACCATACGAGCAGTACTTC.

The chain uses TRBV29-1 and TRBJ2-7; 7 bases map to TRBD1. V was pared by 6 bases and J by 2 bases, with 22 bases of the junction left unmatched. Looked up from germline, CDR1 is SQVTM and CDR2 is ANQGSEA. The CDR3 loop spans 18 amino acids. The CDR3 nucleotides are TGCAGCGTCGAATCCGATGACAGGGAAGATTTAGGTCCCTACGAGCAGTACTTC. It encodes CSVESDDREDLGPYEQYF.

This clonotype has only a few counts. A much larger clone sits a single nucleotide away, making a read error possible. The gene calls are TRBV12-3 or TRBV12-4 and TRBJ2-7; D ambiguous. V was trimmed by 0 bases and J by 7 bases, leaving 13 bases between them. The CDR3 totals 14 residues. DNA for the CDR3: TGTGCCAGCAGTTTAGCTGTCGGTCACAATGAGCAGTACTTC. Its protein is CASSLAVGHNEQYF.

The chain carries TRBV6-5 and TRBJ1-2, with D possibly being TRBD1 (6 bases). The germline CDR1 and CDR2 sequences are MNHEY and SVGAGI. V was pared by 0 bases and J by 4 bases, with 12 bases between. The CDR3 spans 15 residues. The CDR3 DNA reads TGTGCCAGCAGTTACTCTAGCGCGGGGGCCTATGGCTACACCTTC. This codes for CASSYSSAGAYGYTF.

The chain recombines TRBV27 with TRBJ2-5, with 9 bases lining up with TRBD2. The CDR3 has 17 residues. CDR1 and CDR2 (germline): MNHEY, SMNVEV (reference sequence). The J segment lost 2 bases and the V segment lost 0 bases, leaving 7 bases of the junction unmatched. CDR3 residues: CASSLSFLAGNQETQYF. The DNA for the CDR3 is TGTGCCAGCAGTTTATCTTTCCTAGCGGGGAATCAAGAGACCCAGTACTTC.

The V gene is TRBV2, the J gene TRBJ1-2; the D is unclear. Germline assignment: CDR1 SNHLY and CDR2 FYNNEI. The CDR3 is 13 residues long. V was pared by 1 base and J by 9 bases, with 12 bases between. The CDR3 coding sequence is TGTGCCAGCAGTGAAGGGGGTTTGTATAGCTACACCTTC. Translation gives CASSEGGLYSYTF.

This clonotype was counted a few times. This rearrangement joins TRBV27 to TRBJ2-5, with unresolved D. The DNA matches TRBJ2-7 better at its end, which makes the J call doubtful. CDR1 is MNHEY, CDR2 SMNVEV, per germline (reference sequence). The CDR3 covers 16 residues. The CDR3 is CASSLLGRRNSYEQYF. The CDR3 DNA sequence: TGTGCCAGCAGTTTACTGGGTCGGCGGAACTCCTACGAGCAGTACTTC.

This clonotype turned up a few times. V gene TRBV12-3 or TRBV12-4 combines with J gene TRBJ2-5; 14 bases match TRBD2. CDR3 length equals 17 residues. J gave up 1 base and V 1 base, and 2 bases lay outside the gene matches. For the CDR3, the DNA is TGTGCCAGCAGTTTAGGGGGACTAGCGGGGGCCCAAGAGACCCAGTACTTC. Protein: CASSLGGLAGAQETQYF.

The genes are TRBV4-3 and TRBJ1-2; D gene unclear. The CDR3 contains 16 residues. Deletions cut 0 bases from V and 4 bases from J, with 15 bases between. Germline V CDR1 and CDR2: LGHNA, YSLEER. CDR3: CASSQDYTASTYGYTF. For the CDR3, the DNA is TGCGCCAGCAGCCAAGATTATACAGCCTCTACCTATGGCTACACCTTC.

Notes on this clonotype: A junction boundary mismatches the germline segment, possibly from a read error. This chain joins TRBV10-2 and TRBJ2-6, with D tentatively TRBD1 (7 bases). The CDR3 contains 15 residues. Germline lookup yields CDR1 WSHSY and CDR2 SAAADI. Here the CDR3 DNA reads TGCGCCGGCAGTCAGGGGGGCTCTAGGGCCAACGTCCTGACTTTC. This encodes CAGSQGGSRANVLTF.

The rearrangement links TRBV6-1 to TRBJ2-1, with D hard to call. The CDR3 has 12 residues. Germline V gene sequence: CDR1 MNHNS, CDR2 SASEGT. V was cut by 2 bases and J by 7 bases, with 6 bases left in between. The CDR3 coding sequence is TGTGCCAGCAGTGAACTGTTAAATGAGCAGTTCTTC. As protein: CASSELLNEQFF.

V and J are TRBV5-1 and TRBJ1-5, with 7 bases that match TRBD1. The CDR3 is 17 amino acids. Losses at the gene ends were 6 bases for V and 9 bases for J; bases not matched to a gene: 21. Germline lookup yields CDR1 SGHRS and CDR2 YFSETQ. CDR3 nucleotide sequence: TGCGCCAGCATCCTGACAGGGCCCGAATCAGGCCTAAGGCCCCAGCATTTT. Protein sequence: CASILTGPESGLRPQHF.

The chain has TRBV9 and TRBJ1-6; D may be TRBD1 (6 bases). V lost 5 bases, J lost 5 bases, and 14 bases lay in between. CDR3 length equals 15 residues. The germline V gene has CDR1 SGDLS and CDR2 YYNGEE. The CDR3 bases are TGTGCCAGCAGAGAGTACAACAGGGATAATTCACCCCTCCACTTT. As protein: CASREYNRDNSPLHF.

This clonotype turned up a few times. The rearrangement joins TRBV4-2 to TRBJ2-3; 12 nucleotides match TRBD1. The CDR3 covers 18 residues. Germline lookup yields CDR1 LGHNA and CDR2 YNFKEQ. V gave up 5 bases and J gave up 0 bases; unmatched junction bases: 9. The CDR3 here is CASSLSTGQGASTDTQYF. CDR3 in DNA: TGTGCCAGCAGCTTAAGCACGGGACAGGGGGCAAGCACAGATACGCAGTATTTT.

The chain joins TRBV11-2 to TRBJ2-5; 7 bases line up with TRBD1. V lost 5 bases and J lost 4; bases outside the gene matches: 13. CDR1 and CDR2 from the germline V gene are SGHAT and FQNNGV. The CDR3 sequence is 16 residues long. The DNA of the CDR3 is TGTGCCAGCAGCCCCCGGGGCGGGCCAGGGGGAGAGACCCAGTACTTC. Translating it yields CASSPRGGPGGETQYF. The complete variable domain, with remaining parts taken from reference TRBV11-2 and TRBJ2-5, reads EAGVAQSPRYKIIEKRQSVAFWCNPISGHATLYWYQQILGQGPKLLIQFQNNGVVDDSQLPKDRFSAERLKGVDSTLKIQPAKLEDSAVYLCASSPRGGPGGETQYFGPGTRLLVL.

The chain employs TRBV20-1 and TRBJ2-5, with a tentative D call TRBD1 (7 bases). Trimming removed 5 bases from V and 11 bases from J, with 21 bases in between. CDR3 length equals 13 residues. The germline gives CDR1 DFQATT, CDR2 SNEGSKA (reference sequence). The CDR3 region is CSAGTTGEGGQYF. The CDR3 DNA reads as TGCAGTGCTGGAACCACAGGGGAAGGAGGGCAGTACTTC.

This chain joins TRBV5-1 and TRBJ1-4; D might be TRBD1 (5 bases). The CDR3 is 16 amino acids. Germline assignment: CDR1 SGHRS and CDR2 YFSETQ. Trimming stripped 3 bases from V and 4 bases from J, with 16 bases between. CDR3 loop: CASSYLSGHSNEKLFF. The CDR3 DNA sequence: TGCGCCAGCAGCTATCTCTCCGGACATAGTAATGAAAAACTGTTTTTT.

V usage is TRBV20-1 and J usage is TRBJ2-3; the D gene is possibly TRBD2 (6 bases). This CDR3 is built from 15 residues. The germline V gene has CDR1 DFQATT and CDR2 SNEGSKA (reference sequence). V was trimmed by 0 bases and J by 6 bases, leaving 16 bases between them. DNA for the CDR3: TGCAGTGCTAGAGATATGGTAGCGGTGATGGATACGCAGTATTTT. Its protein is CSARDMVAVMDTQYF.

The chain has TRBV4-2 and TRBJ2-7; D gene ambiguous. V lost 6 bases to trimming and J lost 0 bases, with 12 bases between them. CDR1 and CDR2 (germline): LGHNA, YNFKEQ. The CDR3 spans 14 residues. CDR3 amino acids: CASREAPSSYEQYF. The CDR3, as DNA: TGTGCCAGCAGAGAAGCGCCGAGCTCCTACGAGCAGTACTTC.

In this sample, this clonotype turned up a few times. The V call is TRBV7-2, the J call TRBJ2-5; tentative D call: TRBD2 (6 bases). Germline CDR1 SGHTA, CDR2 FQGNSA. The CDR3 is 14 amino acids. The ends were cut back, 5 bases at V and 1 base at J, with 11 bases in the middle. This chain's CDR3 is CASSISGLQETQYF. The CDR3 DNA is TGTGCCAGCAGCATTAGCGGCCTCCAAGAGACCCAGTACTTC.

This clonotype showed up just once. The chain recombines TRBV20-1 with TRBJ2-5, with TRBD2 matching over 7 bases. The CDR3 contains 12 residues. From germline, CDR1 is DFQATT and CDR2 SNEGSKA (reference sequence). The V segment lost 5 bases and the J segment 13 bases; nucleotides outside the gene matches: 13. This CDR3 is CSAGRTLADMYF. CDR3 coding DNA: TGCAGTGCTGGAAGGACCCTAGCGGATATGTACTTC.

The genes are TRBV28 and TRBJ2-1; 8 bases are shared with TRBD2. Trimming took 0 bases from V and 4 from J; bases not matched to a gene: 5. CDR3 length equals 16 residues. CDR1 and CDR2 from the germline V gene are MDHEN and SYDVKM. CDR3 protein: CASSLWQSGGYNEQFF. In nucleotides, the CDR3 is TGTGCCAGCAGTTTATGGCAGTCGGGGGGGTACAATGAGCAGTTCTTC.

This chain connects TRBV28 to TRBJ2-5; TRBD2 matches 14 bases. This CDR3 is 15 amino acids long. Trimming cost V 5 bases and J 11 bases; bases outside gene matches: 10. Germline V gene lookup returns CDR1 MDHEN and CDR2 SYDVKM. This CDR3 reads CASSQTTSGGGLQYF. For the CDR3, the DNA is TGTGCCAGCAGTCAAACGACTAGCGGGGGGGGCCTTCAGTACTTC. The full variable domain, rest sourced from reference TRBV28 and TRBJ2-5, is DVKVTQSSRYLVKRTGEKVFLECVQDMDHENMFWYRQDPGLGLRLIYFSYDVKMKEKGDIPEGYSVSREKKERFSLILESASTNQTSMYLCASSQTTSGGGLQYFGPGTRLLVL.